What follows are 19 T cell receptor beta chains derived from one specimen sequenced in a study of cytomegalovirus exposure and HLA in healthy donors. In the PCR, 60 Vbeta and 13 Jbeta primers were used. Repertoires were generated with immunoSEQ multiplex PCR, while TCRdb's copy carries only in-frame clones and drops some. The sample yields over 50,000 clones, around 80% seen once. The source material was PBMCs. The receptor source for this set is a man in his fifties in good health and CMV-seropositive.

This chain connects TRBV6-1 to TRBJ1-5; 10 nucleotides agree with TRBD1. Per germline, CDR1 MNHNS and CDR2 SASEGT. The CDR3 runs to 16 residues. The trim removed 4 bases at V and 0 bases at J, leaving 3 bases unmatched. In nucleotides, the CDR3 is TGTGCCAGCAGTGCCCGGGACAGGGGTAGCAATCAGCCCCAGCATTTT. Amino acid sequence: CASSARDRGSNQPQHF.

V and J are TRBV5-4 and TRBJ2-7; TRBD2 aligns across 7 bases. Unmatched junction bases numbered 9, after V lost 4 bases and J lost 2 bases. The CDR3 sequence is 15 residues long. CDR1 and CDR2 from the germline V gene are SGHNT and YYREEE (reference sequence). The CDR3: CASSPGGGRAYEQYF. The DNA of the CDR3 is TGTGCCAGCAGCCCGGGTGGTGGGAGGGCCTACGAGCAGTACTTC.

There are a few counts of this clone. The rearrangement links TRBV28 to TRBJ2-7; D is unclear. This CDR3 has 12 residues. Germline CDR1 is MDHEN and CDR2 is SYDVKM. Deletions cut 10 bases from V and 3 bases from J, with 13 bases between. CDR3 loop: CATVASLYEQYF. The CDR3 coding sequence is TGTGCCACCGTCGCGAGCCTCTACGAGCAGTACTTC.

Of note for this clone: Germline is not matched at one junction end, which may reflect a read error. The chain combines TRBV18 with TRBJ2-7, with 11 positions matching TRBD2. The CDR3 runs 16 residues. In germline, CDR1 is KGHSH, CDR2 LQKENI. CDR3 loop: CASSPNTSGGTYEPYF. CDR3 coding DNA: TGTGCCAGCTCGCCTAACACTAGCGGGGGTACCTACGAGCCGTACTTC. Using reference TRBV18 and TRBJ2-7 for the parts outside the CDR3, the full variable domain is NAGVMQNPRHLVRRRGQEARLRCSPMKGHSHVYWYRQLPEEGLKFMVYLQKENIIDESGMPKERFSAEFPKEGPSILRIQQVVRGDSAAYFCASSPNTSGGTYEPYFGPGTRLTVT.

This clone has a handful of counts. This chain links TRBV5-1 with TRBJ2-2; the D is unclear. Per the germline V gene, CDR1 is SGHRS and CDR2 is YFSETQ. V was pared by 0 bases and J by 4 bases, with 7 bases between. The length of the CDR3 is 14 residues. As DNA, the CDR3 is TGCGCCAGCAGCTTGGCCGAGAGCACCGGGGAGCTGTTTTTT. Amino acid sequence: CASSLAESTGELFF.

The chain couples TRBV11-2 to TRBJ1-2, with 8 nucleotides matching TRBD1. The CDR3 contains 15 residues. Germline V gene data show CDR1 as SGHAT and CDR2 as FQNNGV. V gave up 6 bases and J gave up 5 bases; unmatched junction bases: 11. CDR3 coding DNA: TGTGCCAGCAGTACAGGACAGGGTAGCCTTTATGGCTACACCTTC. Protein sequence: CASSTGQGSLYGYTF.

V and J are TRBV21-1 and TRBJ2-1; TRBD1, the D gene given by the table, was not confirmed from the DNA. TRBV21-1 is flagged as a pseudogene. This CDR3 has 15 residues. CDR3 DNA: TGTGCCAGCAGCAAAGGGGACAGTCACTACAATGAGCAGTTCTTC. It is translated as CASSKGDSHYNEQFF.

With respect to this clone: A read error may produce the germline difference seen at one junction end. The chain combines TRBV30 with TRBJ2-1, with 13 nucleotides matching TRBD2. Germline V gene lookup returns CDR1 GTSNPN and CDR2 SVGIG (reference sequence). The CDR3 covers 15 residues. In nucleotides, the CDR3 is TGCGCCTGGCGTATACTAGCGGGGGGGTACAATGAGCAGTTCTTC. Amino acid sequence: CAWRILAGGYNEQFF.

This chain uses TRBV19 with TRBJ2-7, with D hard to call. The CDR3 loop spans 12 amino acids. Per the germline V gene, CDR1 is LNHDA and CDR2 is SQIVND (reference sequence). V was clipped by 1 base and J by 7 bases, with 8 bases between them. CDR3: CASSIGNGEQYF. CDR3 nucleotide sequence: TGTGCCAGTAGTATAGGAAACGGGGAGCAGTACTTC.

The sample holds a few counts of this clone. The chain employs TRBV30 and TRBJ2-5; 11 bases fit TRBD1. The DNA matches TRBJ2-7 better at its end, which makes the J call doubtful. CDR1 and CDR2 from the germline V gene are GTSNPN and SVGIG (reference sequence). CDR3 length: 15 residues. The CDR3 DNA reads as TGTGCCTGGGGATCCGGGACAGGGGGTGGTGACGAGCAGTACTTC. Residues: CAWGSGTGGGDEQYF.

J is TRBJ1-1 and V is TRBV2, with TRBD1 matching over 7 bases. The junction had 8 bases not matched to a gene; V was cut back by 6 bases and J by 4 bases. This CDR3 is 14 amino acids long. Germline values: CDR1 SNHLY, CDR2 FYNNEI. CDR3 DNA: TGTGCCAGCAGCACCAGGGGGGAACTCACTGAAGCTTTCTTT. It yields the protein CASSTRGELTEAFF.

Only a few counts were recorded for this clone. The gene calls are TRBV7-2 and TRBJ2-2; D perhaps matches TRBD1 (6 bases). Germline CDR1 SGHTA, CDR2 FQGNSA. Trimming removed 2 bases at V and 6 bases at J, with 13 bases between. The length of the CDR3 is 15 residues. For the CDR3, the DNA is TGTGCCAGCAGCTTACAGGGGAAGGTTGCCGGGGAGCTGTTTTTT. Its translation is CASSLQGKVAGELFF. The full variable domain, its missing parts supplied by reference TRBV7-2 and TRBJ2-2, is GAGVSQSPSNKVTEKGKDVELRCDPISGHTALYWYRQSLGQGLEFLIYFQGNSAPDKSGLPSDRFSAERTGGSVSTLTIQRTQQEDSAVYLCASSLQGKVAGELFFGEGSRLTVL.

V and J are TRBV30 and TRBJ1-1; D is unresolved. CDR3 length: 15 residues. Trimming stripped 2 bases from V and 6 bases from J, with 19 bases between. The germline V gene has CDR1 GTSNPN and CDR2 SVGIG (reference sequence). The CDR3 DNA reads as TGTGCCTGGAGTACAAAGTTGGTATCGTACGCTGAAGCTTTCTTT. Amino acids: CAWSTKLVSYAEAFF.

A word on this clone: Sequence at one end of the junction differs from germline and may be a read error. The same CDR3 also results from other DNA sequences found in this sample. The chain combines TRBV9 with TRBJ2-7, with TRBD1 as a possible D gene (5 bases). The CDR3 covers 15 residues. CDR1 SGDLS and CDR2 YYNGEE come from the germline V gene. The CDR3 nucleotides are TGCGCCAGCACCTCCCAGGGCCCCAGCTCCTACGAGCAGTACTTC. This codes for CASTSQGPSSYEQYF.

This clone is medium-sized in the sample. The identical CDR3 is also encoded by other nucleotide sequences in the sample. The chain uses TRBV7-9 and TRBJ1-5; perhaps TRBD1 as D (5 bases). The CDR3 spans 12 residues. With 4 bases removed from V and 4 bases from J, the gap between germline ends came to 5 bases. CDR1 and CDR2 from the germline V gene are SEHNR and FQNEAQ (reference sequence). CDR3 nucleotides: TGTGCCAGCAGCTCAGGGAATCAGCCCCAGCATTTT. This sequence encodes CASSSGNQPQHF.

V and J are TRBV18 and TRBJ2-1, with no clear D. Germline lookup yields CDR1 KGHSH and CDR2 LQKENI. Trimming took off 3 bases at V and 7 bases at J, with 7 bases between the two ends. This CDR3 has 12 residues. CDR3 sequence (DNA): TGTGCCAGCTCACCCTCTGTAAATGAGCAGTTCTTC. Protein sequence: CASSPSVNEQFF.

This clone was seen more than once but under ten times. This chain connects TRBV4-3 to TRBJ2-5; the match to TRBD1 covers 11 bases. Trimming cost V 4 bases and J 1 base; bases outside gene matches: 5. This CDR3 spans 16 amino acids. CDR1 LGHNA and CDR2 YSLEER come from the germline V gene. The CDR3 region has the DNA TGCGCCAGCAGCCGAAGGACAGGGGGCCCCCAAGAGACCCAGTACTTC. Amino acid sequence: CASSRRTGGPQETQYF.

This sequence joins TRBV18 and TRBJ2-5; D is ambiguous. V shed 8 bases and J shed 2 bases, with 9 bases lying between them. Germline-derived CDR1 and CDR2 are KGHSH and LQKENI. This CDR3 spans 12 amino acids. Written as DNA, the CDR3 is TGTGCCAGCACCGGGTTACAAGAGACCCAGTACTTC. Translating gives CASTGLQETQYF.

CDR3 coding DNA: TGTGCCAGCAGCTTAGGTTCAGGGCCCACAGATACGCAGTATTTT. Translation gives CASSLGSGPTDTQYF. V is TRBV11-3 and J is TRBJ2-3; TRBD1 is a possible D gene (5 bases). The V and J ends lost 1 base and 2 bases respectively, with 10 bases between them. Germline CDR1 SGHNT, CDR2 YENEEA. This CDR3 is built from 15 residues.